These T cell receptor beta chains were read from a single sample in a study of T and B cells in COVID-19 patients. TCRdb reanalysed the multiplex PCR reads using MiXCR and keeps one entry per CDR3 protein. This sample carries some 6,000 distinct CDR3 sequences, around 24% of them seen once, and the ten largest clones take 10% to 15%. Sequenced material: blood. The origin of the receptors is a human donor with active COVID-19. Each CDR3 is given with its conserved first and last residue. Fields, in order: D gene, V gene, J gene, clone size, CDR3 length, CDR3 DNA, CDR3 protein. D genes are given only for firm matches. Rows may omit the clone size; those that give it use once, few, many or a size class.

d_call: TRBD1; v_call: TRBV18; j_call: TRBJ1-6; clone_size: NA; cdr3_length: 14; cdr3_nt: TGTGCCAGCTCTCGCGGACAGGGACGATCACCCCTCCACTTT; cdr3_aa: CASSRGQGRSPLHF
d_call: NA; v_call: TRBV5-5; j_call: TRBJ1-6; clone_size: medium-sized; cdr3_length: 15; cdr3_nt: TGTGCCAGCAGCTTCCCGACCGGGGCTAGTTCACCCCTCCACTTT; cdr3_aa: CASSFPTGASSPLHF
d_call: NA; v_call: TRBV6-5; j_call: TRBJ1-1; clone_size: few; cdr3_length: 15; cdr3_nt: TGTGCCAGCAGTTCTCCCGGGACAATGAACACTGAAGCTTTCTTT; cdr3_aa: CASSSPGTMNTEAFF
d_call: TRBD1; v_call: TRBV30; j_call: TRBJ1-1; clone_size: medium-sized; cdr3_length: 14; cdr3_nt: TGTGCCTGGAGGCAACAGGGGGCTGGCACTGAAGCTTTCTTT; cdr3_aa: CAWRQQGAGTEAFF
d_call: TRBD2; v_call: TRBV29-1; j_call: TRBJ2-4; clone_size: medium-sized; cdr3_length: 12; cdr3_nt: TGCAGCGCCCGGGGGGAGCGGAACATTCAGTACTTC; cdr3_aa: CSARGERNIQYF
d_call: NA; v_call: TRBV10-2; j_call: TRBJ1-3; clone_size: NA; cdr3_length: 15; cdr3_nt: TGCGCCAGCAGTGAGTCTAAGAGCTCTGGAAACACCATATATTTT; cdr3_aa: CASSESKSSGNTIYF
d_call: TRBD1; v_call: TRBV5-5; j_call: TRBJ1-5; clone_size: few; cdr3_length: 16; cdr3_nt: TGTGCCAGCAGCTTGGGGACAGGGGCCCCCACTCAGCCCCAGCATTTT; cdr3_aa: CASSLGTGAPTQPQHF
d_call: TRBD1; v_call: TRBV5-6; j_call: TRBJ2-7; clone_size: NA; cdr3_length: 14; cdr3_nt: TGTGCCAGCAGCCGAGGACAGGGACCCTACGAGCAGTACTTC; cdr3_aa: CASSRGQGPYEQYF
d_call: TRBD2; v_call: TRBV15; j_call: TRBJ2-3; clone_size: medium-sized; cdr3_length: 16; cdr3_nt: TGTGCCACCAGCAGAGCCCAGCGGGGCTTCACAGATACGCAGTATTTT; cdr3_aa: CATSRAQRGFTDTQYF
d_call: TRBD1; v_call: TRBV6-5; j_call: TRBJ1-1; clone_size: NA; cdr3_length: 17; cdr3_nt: TGTGCCAGCAGTTACTCATCCAGGGGGGCCCTGGCCACTGAAGCTTTCTTT; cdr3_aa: CASSYSSRGALATEAFF
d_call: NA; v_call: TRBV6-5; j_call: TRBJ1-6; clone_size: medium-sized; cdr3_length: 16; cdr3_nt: TGTGCCAGCAGTTACGCCGAAAGCTCCTATAATTCACCCCTCCACTTT; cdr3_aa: CASSYAESSYNSPLHF
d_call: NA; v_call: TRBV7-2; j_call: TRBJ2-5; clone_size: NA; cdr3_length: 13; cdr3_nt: TGTGCCAGCAGCTTAAGTAGCGGAGAGACCCAGTACTTC; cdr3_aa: CASSLSSGETQYF
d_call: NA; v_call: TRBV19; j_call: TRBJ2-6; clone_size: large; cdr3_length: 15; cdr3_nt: TGTGCCAGTAGTATACGGACCTCTGGGGCCAACGTCCTGACTTTC; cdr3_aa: CASSIRTSGANVLTF
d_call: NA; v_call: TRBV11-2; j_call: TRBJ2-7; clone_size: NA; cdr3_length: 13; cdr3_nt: TGTGCCAGCACGGGACGCCTCGCCTACGAGCAGTACTTC; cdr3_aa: CASTGRLAYEQYF
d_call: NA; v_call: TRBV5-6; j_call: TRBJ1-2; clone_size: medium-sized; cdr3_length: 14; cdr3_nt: TGTGCCAGCACCCCCGCGCCTGCTAACTATGGCTACACCTTC; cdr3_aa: CASTPAPANYGYTF